This TCR beta chain comes out of a study of CD8 T cells in ankylosing spondylitis. TCRdb re-analysed the 5' RACE reads in MiXCR, keeping a single row per CDR3 protein. Of some 220,000 distinct CDR3 sequences in the sample, 7.5% to 9.5% were seen once. CDR1 and CDR2 from the germline V gene are SGHKS and YYEKEE (reference sequence). The CDR3 loop spans 15 amino acids. V lost 2 bases, J lost 4 bases, and 15 bases lay in between. Sequencing used blood, either unsorted or a sorted T cell fraction (not recorded which). This sequence was found in a female donor with ankylosing spondylitis or in good health (not recorded which). The chain joins TRBV5-5 to TRBJ1-2, with D maybe TRBD1 (5 bases). The CDR3, as DNA: TGTGCCAGCAGCTTATACCCGACAGCCTCCTATGGCTACACCTTC. This translates into CASSLYPTASYGYTF. Full variable domain (rest looked up from reference TRBV5-5 and TRBJ1-2): DAGVTQSPTHLIKTRGQQVTLRCSPISGHKSVSWYQQVLGQGPQFIFQYYEKEERGRGNFPDRFSARQFPNYSSELNVNALLLGDSALYLCASSLYPTASYGYTFGSGTRLTVV.